The clone carrying this TCR beta chain turned up a few times. This sample stems from a study of blood T cell repertoires in COVID-19. The CDR3 is 14 residues long. CDR1 is SGHRS and CDR2 is YFSETQ in the germline V gene. Trimming left V 0 bases short and J 2 bases short, with 8 bases between. In the original processing: Estimated nucleated cell counts came from reference gene primer amplification. The assay was immunoSEQ multiplex PCR, and TCRdb's table has in-frame clones only and misses some. V, J and clone size derive from that table, while D and trimming were established from the DNA sequence. The sample has 200,000 or so clones; roughly 90% are singletons.

What was sequenced was peripheral blood. The chain links TRBV5-1 to TRBJ1-2; D unresolved. The TCR sequence derives from an older woman with acute or convalescent COVID-19. As DNA, the CDR3 is TGCGCCAGCAGCTTGGTTCCGGGGAACTATGGCTACACCTTC. This gives the protein CASSLVPGNYGYTF.